This T cell receptor beta chain appears in the sequencing data of a study of CD8 T cells in ankylosing spondylitis. Study results and caveats: Some motif variants were previously reported in reactive arthritis synovial fluid and blood. A TCR beta motif of 7 or 8 highly homologous variants appeared characteristic of ankylosing spondylitis blood.

TCRdb re-analysed the 5' RACE reads in MiXCR, keeping a single row per CDR3 protein. The sample has 350,000 to 450,000 distinct CDR3 sequences; 20% to 25% are singletons. Turning to this clonotype: Its target is not known.

Germline V gene data show CDR1 as SGHTA and CDR2 as FQGNSA. Deletions cut 0 bases from V and 9 bases from J, with 3 bases between. The CDR3 runs 11 residues. The rearrangement links TRBV7-2 to TRBJ2-1; D is unclear. The receptor was derived from a male donor with ankylosing spondylitis or in good health (not recorded which). Sequencing used blood, either unsorted or a sorted T cell fraction (not recorded which). In nucleotides, the CDR3 is TGTGCCAGCAGCTTAGCTAGTGAGCAGTTCTTC. Amino acid sequence: CASSLASEQFF.